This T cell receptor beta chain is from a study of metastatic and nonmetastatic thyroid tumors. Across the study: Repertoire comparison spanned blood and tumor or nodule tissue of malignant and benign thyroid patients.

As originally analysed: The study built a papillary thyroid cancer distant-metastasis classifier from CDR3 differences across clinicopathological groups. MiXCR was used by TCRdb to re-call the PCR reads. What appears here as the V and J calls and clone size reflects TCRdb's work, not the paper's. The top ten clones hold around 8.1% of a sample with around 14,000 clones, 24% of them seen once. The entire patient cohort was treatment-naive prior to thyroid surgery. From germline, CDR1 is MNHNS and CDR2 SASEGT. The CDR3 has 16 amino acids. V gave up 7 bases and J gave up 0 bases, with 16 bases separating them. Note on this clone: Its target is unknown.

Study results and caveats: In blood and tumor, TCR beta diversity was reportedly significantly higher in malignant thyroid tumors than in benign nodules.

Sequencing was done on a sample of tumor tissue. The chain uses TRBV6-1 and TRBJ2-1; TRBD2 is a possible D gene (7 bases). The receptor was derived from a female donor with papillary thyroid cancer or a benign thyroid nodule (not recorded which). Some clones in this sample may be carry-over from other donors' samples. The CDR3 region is CASTVGGGSSYNEQFF. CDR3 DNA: TGTGCCAGCACCGTAGGGGGAGGGAGCTCCTACAATGAGCAGTTCTTC.